The entry that follows covers one TCR beta chain sequence. Its antigen is unknown. No quality values exist for individual bases; no much larger clone is one base distant. For every bulk PBMC sample, a fixed 350 ng of DNA was loaded. Following the manufacturer instructions, the immunoSEQ TCRb Assay kit was used to amplify TCR beta CDR3 sequences from genomic DNA. The KAPA Library Quantification Kit for Illumina platforms was used to quantify the pooled libraries by qPCR. Pooled libraries were clustered at about 0.55-1.2 pM and sequenced on an Illumina NextSeq 500. The study's own analysis went as follows. The TCR data were analyzed using immunoSEQ ANALYZER and the R LymphoSeq package. A rearrangement efficiency score was calculated as productive divided by the sum of productive and non-productive CDR3 sequences. Clonality was assessed using the Gini coefficient and diversity using the Renyi index at alpha=1, with pairwise comparisons between timepoints within each patient. Clonal relatedness used an edit distance of 3, and repertoire similarity used the Bhattacharyya coefficient, both computed in LymphoSeq. To classify response, a linear discriminant analysis based on week-3 changes in clonality and diversity was built with the R MASS and caret packages. In its TCRdb copy, this immuneACCESS table keeps in-frame sequences only and misses some clones. Where compared with another copy, unresolved V genes explain less than half of these, and the others have no known cause. From that table come the V and J calls and clone size; the DNA was used to work out D and trimming. The sample profile shows some 14,000 clones; approximately 90% of them were found once. 6% to 7.5% of the sample goes to the ten largest clones.

The intended sense of this specimen's time point label: pre-treatment baseline. Blood samples were taken before treatment (T0) and at week 3 (W3), following the first cycle of checkpoint blockade. Except for two patients with rapid clinical progression, response was assessed 12 weeks after the first infusion by RECIST 1.1; disease control meant complete response, partial response or stable disease. Patients were not eligible if they had prior systemic cancer treatment, concomitant immunosuppressant therapy or synchronous other active malignancies. Bulk PBMC and plasma cell-free DNA were both sequenced for TCR beta so that circulating cells and T cell turnover could be tracked. Lymphoprep and SepMate tubes were used to isolate PBMC from blood, and red cell lysis was then performed. QIAamp DNA Blood Mini kits were used to extract DNA from PBMC and from sorted T cell subsets. These data originate in a study of blood T cell dynamics during melanoma immunotherapy (dated by TCRdb to about 2020). Study-wide context: Patients had metastatic melanoma and received first-line pembrolizumab or nivolumab plus ipilimumab as standard of care in the United Kingdom. To identify early correlates of response, the study profiled peripheral T cell receptor repertoires in patients with metastatic melanoma before and after one cycle of checkpoint inhibitor therapy. The training cohort consisted of consecutive patients, while an additional independent group of patients from the same centre was pooled to form an external validation set.

General conclusions and limits of the study: The study was unable to establish whether the T cell clones driving the repertoire changes were melanoma-specific or instead reflected general immune activation. The relatively small sample size was acknowledged as potentially limiting generalization of the results. A bifurcated reorganization of the PBMC repertoire at W3, with increased clonality or increased diversity, was observed in patients who later achieved disease control, unlike in progressors.

Inclusive of the bounding cysteine and phenylalanine, the CDR3 is 16 residues long. Only CDR3 DNA remains: 48 bases, in frame from the first base. The germline V gene (reference sequence) yields SEHNR for CDR1 and FQNEAQ for CDR2. Deletion took 2 bases off V and 5 bases off J, with a span of 17 bases between the germline ends. This receptor was obtained from a human donor with melanoma. The chain joins TRBV7-9 to TRBJ2-3, with the D gene not confidently named. The starting material was blood, obtained from a patient treated with checkpoint blockade. The CDR3 reads CASSLIRQAAGDTQYF. The DNA is TGTGCCAGCAGCTTAATTAGGCAGGCGGCCGGAGATACGCAGTATTTT.